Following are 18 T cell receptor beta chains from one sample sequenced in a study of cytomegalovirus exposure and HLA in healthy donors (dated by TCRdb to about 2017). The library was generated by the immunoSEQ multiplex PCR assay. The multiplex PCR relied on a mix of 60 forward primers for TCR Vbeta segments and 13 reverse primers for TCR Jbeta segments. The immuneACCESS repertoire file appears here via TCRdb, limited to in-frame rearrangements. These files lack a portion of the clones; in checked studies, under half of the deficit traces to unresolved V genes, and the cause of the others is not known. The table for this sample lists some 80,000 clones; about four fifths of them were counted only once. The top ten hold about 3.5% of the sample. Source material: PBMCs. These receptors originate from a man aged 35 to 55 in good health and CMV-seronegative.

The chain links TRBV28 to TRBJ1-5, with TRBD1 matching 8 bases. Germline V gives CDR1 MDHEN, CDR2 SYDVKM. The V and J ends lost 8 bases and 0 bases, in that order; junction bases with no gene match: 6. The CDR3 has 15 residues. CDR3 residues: CASFKQGVSNQPQHF. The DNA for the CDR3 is TGTGCCAGCTTTAAACAGGGGGTTAGCAATCAGCCCCAGCATTTT.

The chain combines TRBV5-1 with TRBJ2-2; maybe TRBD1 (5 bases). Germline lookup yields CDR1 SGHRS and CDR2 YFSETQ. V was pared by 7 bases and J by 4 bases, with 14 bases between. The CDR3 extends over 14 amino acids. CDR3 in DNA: TGCGCCAGCTCAACCCAGGGTGGCACCGGGGAGCTGTTTTTT. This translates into CASSTQGGTGELFF.

This chain's CDR3 is CASIPWGGTLHF. The CDR3 DNA reads TGTGCCAGCATTCCATGGGGGGGAACCCTCCACTTT. The V and J genes are TRBV2 and TRBJ1-6; possible D gene TRBD1, 5 bases. Trimming took off 7 bases at V and 14 bases at J, with 15 bases between the two ends. The CDR3 has 12 amino acids. Germline V gene lookup returns CDR1 SNHLY and CDR2 FYNNEI.

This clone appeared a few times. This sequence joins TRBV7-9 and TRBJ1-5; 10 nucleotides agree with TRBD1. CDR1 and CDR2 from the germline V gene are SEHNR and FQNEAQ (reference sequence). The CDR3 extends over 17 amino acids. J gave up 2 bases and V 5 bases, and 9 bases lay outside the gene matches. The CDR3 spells CASSTGDRGGGNQPQHF. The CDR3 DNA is TGTGCCAGCAGCACTGGGGACAGGGGAGGCGGCAATCAGCCCCAGCATTTT. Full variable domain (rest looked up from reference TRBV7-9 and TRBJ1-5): DTGVSQNPRHKITKRGQNVTFRCDPISEHNRLYWYRQTLGQGPEFLTYFQNEAQLEKSRLLSDRFSAERPKGSFSTLEIQRTEQGDSAMYLCASSTGDRGGGNQPQHFGDGTRLSIL.

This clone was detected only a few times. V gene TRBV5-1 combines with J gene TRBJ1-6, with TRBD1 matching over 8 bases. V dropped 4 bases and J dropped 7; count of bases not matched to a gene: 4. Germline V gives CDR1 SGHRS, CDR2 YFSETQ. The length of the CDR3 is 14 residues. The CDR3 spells CASSHGQGNSPLHF. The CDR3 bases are TGCGCCAGCAGCCACGGACAGGGAAATTCACCCCTCCACTTT. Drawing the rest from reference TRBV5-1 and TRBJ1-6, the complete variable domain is KAGVTQTPRYLIKTRGQQVTLSCSPISGHRSVSWYQQTPGQGLQFLFEYFSETQRNKGNFPGRFSGRQFSNSRSEMNVSTLELGDSALYLCASSHGQGNSPLHFGNGTRLTVT.

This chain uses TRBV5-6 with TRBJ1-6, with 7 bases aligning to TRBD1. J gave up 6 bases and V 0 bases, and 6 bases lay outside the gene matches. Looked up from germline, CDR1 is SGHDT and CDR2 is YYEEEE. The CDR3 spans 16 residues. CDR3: CASSLDPTGINSPLHF. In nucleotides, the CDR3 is TGTGCCAGCAGCTTGGACCCGACAGGGATTAATTCACCCCTCCACTTT.

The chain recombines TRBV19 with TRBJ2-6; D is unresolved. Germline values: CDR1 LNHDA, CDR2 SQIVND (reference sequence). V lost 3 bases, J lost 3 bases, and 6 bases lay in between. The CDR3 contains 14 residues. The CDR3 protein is CASSITIGANVLTF. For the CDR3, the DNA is TGTGCCAGTAGTATTACTATTGGGGCCAACGTCCTGACTTTC.

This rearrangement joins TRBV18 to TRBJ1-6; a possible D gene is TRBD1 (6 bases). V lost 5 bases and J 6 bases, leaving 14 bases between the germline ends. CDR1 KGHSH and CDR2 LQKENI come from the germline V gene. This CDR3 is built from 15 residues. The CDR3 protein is CASSIGQQPNSPLHF. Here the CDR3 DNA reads TGTGCCAGCTCAATCGGACAGCAGCCTAATTCACCCCTCCACTTT.

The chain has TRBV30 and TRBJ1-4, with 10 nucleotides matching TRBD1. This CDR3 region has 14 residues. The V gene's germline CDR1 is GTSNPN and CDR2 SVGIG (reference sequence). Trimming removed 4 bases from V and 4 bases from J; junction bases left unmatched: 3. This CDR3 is CAWTGDRGNEKLFF. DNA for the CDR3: TGTGCCTGGACCGGGGACAGGGGTAATGAAAAACTGTTTTTT. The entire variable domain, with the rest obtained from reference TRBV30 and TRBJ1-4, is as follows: SQTIHQWPATLVQPVGSPLSLECTVEGTSNPNLYWYRQAAGRGLQLLFYSVGIGQISSEVPQNLSASRPQDRQFILSSKKLLLSDSGFYLCAWTGDRGNEKLFFGSGTQLSVL.

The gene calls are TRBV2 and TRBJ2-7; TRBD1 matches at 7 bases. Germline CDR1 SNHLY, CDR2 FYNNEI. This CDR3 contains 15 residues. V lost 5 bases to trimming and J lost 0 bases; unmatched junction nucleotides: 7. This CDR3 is CASSSRQGYSYEQYF. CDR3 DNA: TGTGCCAGCAGTTCTCGACAGGGATACTCCTACGAGCAGTACTTC.

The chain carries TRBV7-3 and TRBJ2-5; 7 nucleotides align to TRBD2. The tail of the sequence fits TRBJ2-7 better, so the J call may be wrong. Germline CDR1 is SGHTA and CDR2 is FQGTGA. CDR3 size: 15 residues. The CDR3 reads CASSLTPGGGYEQYF. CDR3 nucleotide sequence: TGTGCCAGCAGCTTAACGCCGGGGGGAGGCTACGAGCAGTACTTC.

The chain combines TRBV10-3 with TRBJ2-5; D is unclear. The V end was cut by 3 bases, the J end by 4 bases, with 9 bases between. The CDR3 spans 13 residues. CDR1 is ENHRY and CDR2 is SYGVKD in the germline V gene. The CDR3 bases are TGTGCCATCAGTGAACAGAATGGAGAGACCCAGTACTTC. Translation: CAISEQNGETQYF.

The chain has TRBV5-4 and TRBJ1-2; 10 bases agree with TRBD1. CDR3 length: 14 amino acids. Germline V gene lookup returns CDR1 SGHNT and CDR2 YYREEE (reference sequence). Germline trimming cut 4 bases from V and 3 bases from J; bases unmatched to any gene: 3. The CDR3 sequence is CASSIGQGDYGYTF. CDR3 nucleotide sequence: TGTGCCAGCAGCATTGGACAGGGGGACTATGGCTACACCTTC.

The CDR3, as DNA: TGCGCCAGCAGCTTGGACAGAGACTATGGCTACACCTTC. This codes for CASSLDRDYGYTF. This chain links TRBV5-1 with TRBJ1-2; D gene ambiguous. This CDR3 comprises 13 residues. Germline V gene lookup returns CDR1 SGHRS and CDR2 YFSETQ. With 0 bases removed from V and 3 bases from J, the gap between germline ends came to 6 bases.

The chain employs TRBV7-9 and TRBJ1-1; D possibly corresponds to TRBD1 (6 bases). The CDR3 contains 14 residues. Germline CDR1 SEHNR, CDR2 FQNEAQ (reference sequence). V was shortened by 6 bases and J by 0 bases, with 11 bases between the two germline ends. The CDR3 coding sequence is TGTGCCAGCAGACCGGACAGTCTGAACACTGAAGCTTTCTTT. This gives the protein CASRPDSLNTEAFF.

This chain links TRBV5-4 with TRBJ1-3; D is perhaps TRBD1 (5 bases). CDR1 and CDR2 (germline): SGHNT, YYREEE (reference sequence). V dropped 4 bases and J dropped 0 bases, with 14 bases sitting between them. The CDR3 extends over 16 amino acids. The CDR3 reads CASSPTAGVSGNTIYF. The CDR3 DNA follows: TGTGCCAGCAGCCCCACCGCGGGGGTCTCTGGAAACACCATATATTTT.

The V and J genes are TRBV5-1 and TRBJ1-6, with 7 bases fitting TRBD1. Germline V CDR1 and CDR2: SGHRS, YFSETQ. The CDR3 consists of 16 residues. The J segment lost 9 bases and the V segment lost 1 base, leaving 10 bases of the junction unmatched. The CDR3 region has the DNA TGCGCCAGCAGCTTGTTAGAGACAGGGAGGTTTTCACCCCTCCACTTT. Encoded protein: CASSLLETGRFSPLHF.

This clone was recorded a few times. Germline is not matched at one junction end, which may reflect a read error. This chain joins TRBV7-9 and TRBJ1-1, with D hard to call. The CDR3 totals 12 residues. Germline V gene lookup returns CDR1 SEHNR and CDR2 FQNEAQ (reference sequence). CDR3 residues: CSSSLVATEAFF. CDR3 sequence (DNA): TGTTCCAGCAGCTTAGTAGCCACTGAAGCTTTCTTT.